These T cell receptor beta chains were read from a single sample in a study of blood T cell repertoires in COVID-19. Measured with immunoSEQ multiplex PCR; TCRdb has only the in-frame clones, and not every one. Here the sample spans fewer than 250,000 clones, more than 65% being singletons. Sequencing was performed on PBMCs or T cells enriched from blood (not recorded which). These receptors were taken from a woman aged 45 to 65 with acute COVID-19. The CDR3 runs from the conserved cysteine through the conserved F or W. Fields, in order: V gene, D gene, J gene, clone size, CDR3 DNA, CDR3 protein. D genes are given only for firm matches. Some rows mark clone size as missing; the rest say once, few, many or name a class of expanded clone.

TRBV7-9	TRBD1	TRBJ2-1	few	TGTGCCAGCGCCTTCCCCAGGGGGCGAACGGAGCAGTTCTTC	CASAFPRGRTEQFF
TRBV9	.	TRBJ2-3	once	TGTGCCAGCAGCGTAGAAGAGCGAAATACGCAGTATTTT	CASSVEERNTQYF
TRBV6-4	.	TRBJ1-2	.	TGTGCCAGCAGTTTAGACAGGAGCAACTATGGCTACACCTTC	CASSLDRSNYGYTF
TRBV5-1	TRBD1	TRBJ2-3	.	TGCGCCAGCAGCTTGGCCGTAGGGGGCGCAGATACGCAGTATTTT	CASSLAVGGADTQYF
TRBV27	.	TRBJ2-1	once	TGTGCCAGCAGTTCCTTTTATGAGCAGTTCTTC	CASSSFYEQFF
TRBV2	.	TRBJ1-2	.	TGTGCCAGCAGTGTCCGCGGGGATGGCTACACCTTC	CASSVRGDGYTF
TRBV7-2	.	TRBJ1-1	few	TGTGCCAGCAGTTCAACAGGTCTTTTGAACACTGAAGCTTTCTTT	CASSSTGLLNTEAFF
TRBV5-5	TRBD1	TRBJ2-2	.	TGTGCCAGCAGCAACCAGGACAGGGTTACCGGGGAGCTGTTTTTT	CASSNQDRVTGELFF
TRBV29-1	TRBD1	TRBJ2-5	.	TGCAGCGCCCGACAGGGACCCCAAGAGACCCAGTACTTC	CSARQGPQETQYF
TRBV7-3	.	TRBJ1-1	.	TGTGCCAGCAGCCTTGACAGGTTCACTGAAGCTTTCTTT	CASSLDRFTEAFF
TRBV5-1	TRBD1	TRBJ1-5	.	TGCGCCAGCAGCTTGGAGGGACAGGATAATCAGCCCCAGCATTTT	CASSLEGQDNQPQHF
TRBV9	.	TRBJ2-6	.	TGTGCCAGCACCTTAGGGGTCGGGGCCAACGTCCTGACTTTC	CASTLGVGANVLTF
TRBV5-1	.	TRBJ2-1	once	TGCGCCAGCAGCTTGGGGGGGCGCAGCAATGAGCAGTTCTTC	CASSLGGRSNEQFF
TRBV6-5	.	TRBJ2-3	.	TGTGCCAGCAGTTACTCAGGCGGAAATACGCAGTATTTT	CASSYSGGNTQYF
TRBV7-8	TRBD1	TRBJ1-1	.	TGTGCCAGCAGCTGGCCCGGGACAGGGGGCCGGGTAGGCACTGAAGCTTTCTTT	CASSWPGTGGRVGTEAFF
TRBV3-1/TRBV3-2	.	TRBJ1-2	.	TGTGCCAGCAGTCCCGGCAGGGTTGAGAACTATGGCTACACCTTC	CASSPGRVENYGYTF
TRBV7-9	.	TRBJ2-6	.	TGTGCCAGCAGCTTCCTGGGGGGCTCTGGGGCCAACGTCCTGACTTTC	CASSFLGGSGANVLTF
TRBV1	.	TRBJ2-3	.	TGCACCAGCAGCCAAGATCCCAGCGGGGGTGGGGGTACGCAGTATTTT	CTSSQDPSGGGGTQYF
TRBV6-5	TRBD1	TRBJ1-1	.	TGTGCCAGCAGTTATGCCGGGACAGACACTGAAGCTTTCTTT	CASSYAGTDTEAFF
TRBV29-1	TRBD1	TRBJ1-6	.	TGCAGCGTGAGGACAGGGGCCGTGGATTCACCCCTCCACTTT	CSVRTGAVDSPLHF
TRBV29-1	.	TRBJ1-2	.	TGCAGCGTTGTTGGTGGGGCAGGGCCTCTCTATGGCTACACCTTC	CSVVGGAGPLYGYTF
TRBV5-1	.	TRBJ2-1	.	TGCGCCACCCGCAGGAGCGGCACAATTAAAGAGCAGTTCTTC	CATRRSGTIKEQFF
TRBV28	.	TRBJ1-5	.	TGTGCCAGCTGGAGGAATAGCAATCAGCCCCAGCATTTT	CASWRNSNQPQHF
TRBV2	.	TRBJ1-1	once	TGTGCCAGCAGTGCAGGTGAAGCTTTCTTT	CASSAGEAFF
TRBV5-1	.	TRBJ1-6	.	TGCGCCAGCAGCTTGGTTACAAATAATTCACCCCTCCACTTT	CASSLVTNNSPLHF
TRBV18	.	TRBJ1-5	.	TGTGCCAGCTCACCCGACAGAGAACAGCCCCAGCATTTT	CASSPDREQPQHF
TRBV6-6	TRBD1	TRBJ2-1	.	TGTGCCAGCAGTTACCGGACAGGAGATTACAATGAGCAGTTCTTC	CASSYRTGDYNEQFF
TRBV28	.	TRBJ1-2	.	TGTGCCAGCAGTGCCGAACAGGGTCTTACCTCCTATGGCTACACCTTC	CASSAEQGLTSYGYTF
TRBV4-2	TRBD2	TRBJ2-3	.	TGTGCCAGCAGCCAAGGGATGAAGCGGGGGGGCCCGACAGATACGCAGTATTTT	CASSQGMKRGGPTDTQYF
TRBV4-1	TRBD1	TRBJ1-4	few	TGCGCCAGCAGCCAAGATGGGGACAGGGGTAGGATTAGAACTAATGAAAAACTGTTTTTT	CASSQDGDRGRIRTNEKLFF
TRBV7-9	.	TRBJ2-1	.	TGTGCCAGCAGCCCTCCCGGGACACGCAATGAGCAGTTCTTC	CASSPPGTRNEQFF
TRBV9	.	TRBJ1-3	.	TGTGCCAGCAGCTTACCCTTCAGCTCTGGAAACACCATATATTTT	CASSLPFSSGNTIYF
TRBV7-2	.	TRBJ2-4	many	TGTGCCAGCAGCTTAACCGCAGGGGGGTCGGGAAACATTCAGTACTTC	CASSLTAGGSGNIQYF
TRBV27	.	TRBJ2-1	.	TGTGCCAGCAGTACCTACCCCAGGGGCAATGAGCAGTTCTTC	CASSTYPRGNEQFF
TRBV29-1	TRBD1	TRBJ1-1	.	TGCAGCGTTGGGGCTGGATTAACAGGGGGCTCTGAAGCTTTCTTT	CSVGAGLTGGSEAFF
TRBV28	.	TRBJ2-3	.	TGTGCCAGCAGAACCGATCGCCTAGCGCAAGATACGCAGTATTTT	CASRTDRLAQDTQYF
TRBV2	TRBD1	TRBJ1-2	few	TGTGCCAGCAGTCCAACAGGGGGGGGTGGCTACACCTTC	CASSPTGGGGYTF
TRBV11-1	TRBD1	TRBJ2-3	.	TGTGCCAGCAGCTTGGACAGGGGGCATTCGGATACGCAGTATTTT	CASSLDRGHSDTQYF
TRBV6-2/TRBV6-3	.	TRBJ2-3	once	TGTGCCAGCAGTTACTCTCACTTCACAGATACGCAGTATTTT	CASSYSHFTDTQYF
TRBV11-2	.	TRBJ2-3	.	TGTGCCAGCAGCTTACGGGGGAGGTCGGCGCTCAGCACAGATACGCAGTATTTT	CASSLRGRSALSTDTQYF